This TCR beta chain was sequenced during a study of long-term antiretroviral therapy in people with HIV. The overall study: Initial samples were collected about a decade before the 2015 immediate-ART recommendation.

A remark on this clone: What it recognizes is unknown.

With V trimmed by 8 bases and J by 9 bases, 8 bases remained unmatched. CDR1 is SGHDN, CDR2 FVKESK, per germline. This CDR3 spans 12 amino acids. Whole-study findings and limits: All blood samples came from the years 2004 to 2017, possibly under older ART regimens.

The libraries were made with immunoSEQ v3.0 at survey level. Sequencing was performed with immunoSEQ multiplex PCR; in TCRdb, only in-frame clones are kept and a portion is missing. This sample has 30,000 to 45,000 clones, with roughly 78% found just once. The TCR sequence derives from a man aged 25 to 40 with HIV. Sample: unsorted PBMCs, taken 3.4 years after starting antiretroviral therapy. The chain recombines TRBV14 with TRBJ2-3, with 7 positions matching TRBD2. CDR3: CASGAGASTQYF. DNA for the CDR3: TGTGCCAGCGGGGCGGGAGCTTCCACGCAGTATTTT.